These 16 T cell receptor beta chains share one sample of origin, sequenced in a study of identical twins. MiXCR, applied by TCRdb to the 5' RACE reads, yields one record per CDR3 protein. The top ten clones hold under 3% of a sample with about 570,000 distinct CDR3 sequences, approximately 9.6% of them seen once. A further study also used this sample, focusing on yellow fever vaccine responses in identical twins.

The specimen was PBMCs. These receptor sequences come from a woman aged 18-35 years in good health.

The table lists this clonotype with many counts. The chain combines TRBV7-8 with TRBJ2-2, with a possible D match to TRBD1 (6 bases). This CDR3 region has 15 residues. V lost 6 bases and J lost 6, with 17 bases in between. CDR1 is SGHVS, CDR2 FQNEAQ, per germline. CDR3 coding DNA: TGTGCCAGCAGAACCCGAACAGGGATGGCCGGGGAGCTGTTTTTT. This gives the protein CASRTRTGMAGELFF.

The CDR3 DNA sequence: TGTGCCAGCAGCCCCAAGACTAGCTACACCGGGGAGCTGTTTTTT. Translation: CASSPKTSYTGELFF. V gene TRBV3-1 combines with J gene TRBJ2-2; 7 nucleotides agree with TRBD2. Germline V gene sequence: CDR1 LGHDT, CDR2 YNNKEL (reference sequence). V gave up 4 bases and J gave up 3 bases; unmatched junction bases: 5. The CDR3 runs 15 residues.

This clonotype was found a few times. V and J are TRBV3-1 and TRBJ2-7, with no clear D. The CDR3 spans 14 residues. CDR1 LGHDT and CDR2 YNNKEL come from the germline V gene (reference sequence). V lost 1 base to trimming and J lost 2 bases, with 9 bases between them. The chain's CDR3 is CASSQAWQAYEQYF. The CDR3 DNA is TGTGCCAGCAGCCAAGCCTGGCAGGCCTACGAGCAGTACTTC.

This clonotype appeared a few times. The chain's CDR3 is CGGTGVLDEQYF. The CDR3 DNA follows: TGCGGGGGGACTGGGGTTTTGGACGAGCAGTACTTC. This chain connects TRBV20-1 to TRBJ2-7; tentative D call: TRBD2 (6 bases). Germline CDR1 is DFQATT and CDR2 is SNEGSKA (reference sequence). This CDR3 contains 12 residues.

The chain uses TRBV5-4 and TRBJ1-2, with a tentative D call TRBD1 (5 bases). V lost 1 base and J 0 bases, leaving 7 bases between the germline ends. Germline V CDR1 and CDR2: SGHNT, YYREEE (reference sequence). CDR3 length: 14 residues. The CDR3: CASSLRGSNYGYTF. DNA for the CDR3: TGTGCCAGCAGCTTGCGGGGGTCTAACTATGGCTACACCTTC.

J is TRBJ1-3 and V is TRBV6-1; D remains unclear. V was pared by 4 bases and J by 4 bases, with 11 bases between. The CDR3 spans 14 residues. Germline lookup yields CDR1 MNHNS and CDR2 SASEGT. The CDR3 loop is CASSVRGAGNTIYF. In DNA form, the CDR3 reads TGTGCCAGCAGTGTACGGGGTGCCGGAAACACCATATATTTT.

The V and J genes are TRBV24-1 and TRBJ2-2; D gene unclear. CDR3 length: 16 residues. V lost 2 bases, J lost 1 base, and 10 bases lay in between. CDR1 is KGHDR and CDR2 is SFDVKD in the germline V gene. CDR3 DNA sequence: TGTGCCACCAGTGATTGGGGTAGCCGGAACACCGGGGAGCTGTTTTTT. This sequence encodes CATSDWGSRNTGELFF.

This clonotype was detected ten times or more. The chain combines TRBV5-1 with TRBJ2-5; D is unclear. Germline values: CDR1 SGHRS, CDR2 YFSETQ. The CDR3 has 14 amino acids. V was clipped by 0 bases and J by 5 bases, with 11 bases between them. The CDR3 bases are TGCGCCAGCAGCTTGGGAGGCCTGGGGGAGACCCAGTACTTC. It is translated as CASSLGGLGETQYF.

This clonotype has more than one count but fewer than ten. The CDR3: CASSLSGDEKLFF. The CDR3 region has the DNA TGTGCCAGCAGTTTATCAGGGGATGAAAAACTGTTTTTT. The chain carries TRBV27 and TRBJ1-4, with D maybe TRBD1 (5 bases). This CDR3 spans 13 amino acids. Deletions cut 0 bases from V and 6 bases from J, with 5 bases between. Germline V CDR1 and CDR2: MNHEY, SMNVEV (reference sequence).

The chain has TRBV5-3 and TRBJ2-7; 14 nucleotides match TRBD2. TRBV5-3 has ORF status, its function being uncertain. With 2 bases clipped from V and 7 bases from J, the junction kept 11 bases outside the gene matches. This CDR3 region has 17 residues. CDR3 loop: CARSLRTAGLAGVEQYF. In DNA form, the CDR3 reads TGTGCCAGAAGCTTAAGAACCGCGGGACTAGCGGGAGTAGAGCAGTACTTC.

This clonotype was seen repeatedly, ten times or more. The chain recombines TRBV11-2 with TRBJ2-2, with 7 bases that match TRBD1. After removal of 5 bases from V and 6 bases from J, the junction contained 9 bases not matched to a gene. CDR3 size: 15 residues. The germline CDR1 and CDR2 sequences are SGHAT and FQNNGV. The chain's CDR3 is CASSQGQRVAGELFF. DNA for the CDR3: TGTGCCAGCAGCCAGGGACAGCGCGTGGCCGGGGAGCTGTTTTTT.

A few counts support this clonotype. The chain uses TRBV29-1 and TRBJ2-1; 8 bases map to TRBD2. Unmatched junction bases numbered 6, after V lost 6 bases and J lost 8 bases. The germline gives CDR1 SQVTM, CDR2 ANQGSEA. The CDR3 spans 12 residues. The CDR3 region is CSVRTSWDEQFF. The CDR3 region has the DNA TGCAGCGTCAGGACTAGCTGGGATGAGCAGTTCTTC.

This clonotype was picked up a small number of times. The CDR3 reads CASSWGDKRYEQYF. The CDR3 coding sequence is TGTGCCAGCAGCTGGGGGGACAAACGCTACGAGCAGTACTTC. J is TRBJ2-7 and V is TRBV5-6; the D call may be TRBD1 or TRBD2 (6 bases each). With 3 bases removed from V and 3 bases from J, the gap between germline ends came to 13 bases. Germline V gene lookup returns CDR1 SGHDT and CDR2 YYEEEE. This CDR3 is 14 amino acids long.

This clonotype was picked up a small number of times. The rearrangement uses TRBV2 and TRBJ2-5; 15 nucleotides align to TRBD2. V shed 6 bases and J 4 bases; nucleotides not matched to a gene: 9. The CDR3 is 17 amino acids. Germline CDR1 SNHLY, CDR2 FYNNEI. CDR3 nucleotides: TGTGCCAGCAGAGACCGGACTAGCGGGAGGGCCTCAGAGACCCAGTACTTC. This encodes CASRDRTSGRASETQYF.

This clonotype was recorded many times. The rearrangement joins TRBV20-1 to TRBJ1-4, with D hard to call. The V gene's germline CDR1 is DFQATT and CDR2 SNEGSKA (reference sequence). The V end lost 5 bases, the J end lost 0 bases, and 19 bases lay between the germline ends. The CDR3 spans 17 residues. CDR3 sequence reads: CSASPIRIPTTNEKLFF. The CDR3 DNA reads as TGCAGTGCTTCCCCTATCAGGATTCCTACAACTAATGAAAAACTGTTTTTT.

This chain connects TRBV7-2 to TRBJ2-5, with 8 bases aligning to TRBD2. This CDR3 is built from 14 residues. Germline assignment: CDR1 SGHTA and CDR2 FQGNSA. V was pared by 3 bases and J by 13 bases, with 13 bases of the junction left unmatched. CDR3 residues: CASSFAPGLGPGYF. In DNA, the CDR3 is TGTGCCAGCAGCTTCGCTCCGGGACTAGGGCCGGGGTACTTC.